This T cell receptor beta chain was observed in a study of T-cell reconstitution after alpha-beta-depleted transplantation in children. Findings and limits, study-wide: Reportedly, alpha-beta T cells present about two months post-transplant originated from several hundred expanded clones of graft origin. From surviving recipient T cells and thymic progenitors came the high day-60 TCRbeta diversity observed in some patients.

Trimming removed 2 bases at V and 4 bases at J, with 9 bases between. The CDR3 length is 14 residues. This clonotype was seen repeatedly, ten times or more. Its antigen is as yet unknown. Library preparation (for TCRbeta) was performed with unique molecular identifiers. From the PCR reads, TCRdb called clonotypes with MiXCR, one entry per CDR3 protein. The table shows some 450,000 distinct CDR3 sequences, with approximately 42% occurring only once. Sequences were derived from PBMCs, sampled before TCRalphabeta/CD19-depleted stem cell transplant. This rearrangement joins TRBV12-3 or TRBV12-4 to TRBJ1-3; D gene uncertain. The clonotype originates from a girl aged 2-9 years with aplastic anemia, due to receive a stem cell transplant. CDR3 DNA sequence: TGTGCCAGCAGTTTAAGACGTGGAGGAAACACCATATATTTT. Translating it yields CASSLRRGGNTIYF.